This TCR beta chain was profiled in a study of T cells in Graves' hyperthyroidism and ophthalmopathy. The study's findings and limits: Ophthalmopathy, as predicted by the model, came a median 6.5 months after the prediction.

Researchers amplified the TCR beta CDR3 regions from RNA transcripts. HTBI primers drove first-round RT-PCR of the TCR CDR3. TCRdb itself ran the multiplex PCR reads through MiXCR, one entry per CDR3 protein. The data contain around 400,000 distinct CDR3 sequences, approximately 25% of them singletons. To note about this clonotype: Its specificity is not known.

This clonotype originated in a man aged 50 or older with Graves' hyperthyroidism. The sample consisted of blood.

The CDR3: CASSLVDISYGYTF. CDR3 nucleotide sequence: TGTGCCAGCAGCTTGGTAGACATCTCCTATGGCTACACCTTC. V usage is TRBV5-4 and J usage is TRBJ1-2; D call uncertain. Germline V gene lookup returns CDR1 SGHNT and CDR2 YYREEE (reference sequence). Between the trimmed V and J ends, which lost 0 bases and 4 bases, there was a span of 10 bases. This CDR3 spans 14 amino acids.